The 26 T cell receptor beta chains reported below all come from one sample, sequenced in a study of cytomegalovirus exposure and HLA in healthy donors. The primer mix had 60 Vbeta and 13 Jbeta primers. Produced via immunoSEQ multiplex PCR; TCRdb's table is partial and in-frame only. The record lists roughly 45,000 clones, of which the ten most abundant hold over 1.5%. Sample: PBMCs. These receptor sequences come from a woman aged 25 to 39 in good health and CMV-seronegative.

This clone counts as medium-sized by frequency. The rearrangement joins TRBV10-3 to TRBJ2-2; no definite D call. V was clipped by 8 bases and J by 0 bases, with 19 bases between them. CDR1 ENHRY and CDR2 SYGVKD come from the germline V gene. The CDR3 totals 17 residues. CDR3 residues: CAISLVDTKANTGELFF. CDR3 coding DNA: TGTGCCATCTCTTTAGTCGACACAAAAGCGAACACCGGGGAGCTGTTTTTT.

The CDR3 is CASRRTGAPYGYTF. The CDR3, as DNA: TGTGCCAGCCGACGAACAGGGGCACCCTATGGCTACACCTTC. The V gene is TRBV28, the J gene TRBJ1-2; 7 nucleotides match TRBD1. Germline V lookup: CDR1 MDHEN, CDR2 SYDVKM. The CDR3 is 14 residues long. V dropped 8 bases and J dropped 4; count of bases not matched to a gene: 10.

V gene TRBV30 combines with J gene TRBJ1-2; D not resolved. The CDR3 is 11 amino acids. Germline V gives CDR1 GTSNPN, CDR2 SVGIG (reference sequence). Trimming stripped 4 bases from V and 9 bases from J, with 12 bases between. The CDR3 here is CAWIRGSRYTF. CDR3 nucleotide sequence: TGTGCCTGGATACGCGGTTCTCGCTACACCTTC.

The genes are TRBV11-3 and TRBJ2-3; tentative D call: TRBD2 (6 bases). The CDR3 totals 14 residues. Deletions cut 1 base from V and 6 bases from J, with 11 bases between. In germline, CDR1 is SGHNT, CDR2 YENEEA. The CDR3 nucleotides read TGTGCCAGCAGCTTAGGACTAGTAATGGATACGCAGTATTTT. As protein: CASSLGLVMDTQYF.

The CDR3 region has the DNA TGTGCCAGCAGCCCACAGGGGGCGCGGAAAAACTATGGCTACACCTTC. It translates to CASSPQGARKNYGYTF. V gene TRBV28 combines with J gene TRBJ1-2; the match to TRBD1 covers 9 bases. J was trimmed by 2 bases and V by 6 bases; bases with no gene match: 10. Per the germline V gene, CDR1 is MDHEN and CDR2 is SYDVKM. CDR3 length equals 16 residues.

This chain uses TRBV9 with TRBJ2-3, with 9 bases matching TRBD2. Trimming at V came to 0 bases and at J to 3 bases, leaving 5 bases not matched to a gene. Germline lookup yields CDR1 SGDLS and CDR2 YYNGEE. The CDR3 contains 16 residues. The CDR3 is CASSVVGGRATDTQYF. The CDR3 DNA sequence: TGTGCCAGCAGCGTAGTCGGCGGGAGGGCAACAGATACGCAGTATTTT.

Concerning this clone: The same CDR3 arises from other DNA sequences in this sample as well. The chain is built from TRBV5-1 and TRBJ2-7; the match to TRBD2 covers 8 bases. The V gene end was trimmed by 4 bases and the J gene end by 3 bases; junction bases not matched to a gene: 3. The CDR3 has 13 residues. Germline loops: CDR1 SGHRS, CDR2 YFSETQ. CDR3 DNA: TGCGCCAGCAGCCTCGGGGGGGACTACGAGCAGTACTTC. Its protein is CASSLGGDYEQYF.

The V call is TRBV29-1, the J call TRBJ2-1; D gene ambiguous. Germline V gives CDR1 SQVTM, CDR2 ANQGSEA. The ends were cut back, 3 bases at V and 4 bases at J, with 4 bases in the middle. This CDR3 has 11 residues. The CDR3 DNA reads TGCAGCGTTGAGAGTTACAATGAGCAGTTCTTC. The encoded protein is CSVESYNEQFF.

This chain joins TRBV28 and TRBJ2-7; unclear D gene. This CDR3 region has 13 residues. V lost 2 bases to trimming and J lost 3 bases, with 8 bases between them. The germline gives CDR1 MDHEN, CDR2 SYDVKM. CDR3 in DNA: TGTGCCAGCAGTTTACGGAGCCTCTACGAGCAGTACTTC. Translating gives CASSLRSLYEQYF.

This chain connects TRBV28 to TRBJ1-1; 8 nucleotides agree with TRBD1. Germline V gene lookup returns CDR1 MDHEN and CDR2 SYDVKM. There are 13 residues in the CDR3. Losses at the gene ends were 2 bases for V and 4 bases for J; bases not matched to a gene: 0. The chain's CDR3 is CASSLQGATEAFF. In nucleotides, the CDR3 is TGTGCCAGCAGTTTACAGGGGGCCACTGAAGCTTTCTTT.

The V call is TRBV6-5, the J call TRBJ1-1; tentative D call: TRBD1 (5 bases). Per the germline V gene, CDR1 is MNHEY and CDR2 is SVGAGI. V was cut by 5 bases and J by 0 bases, with 13 bases left in between. This CDR3 contains 15 residues. The CDR3 region is CASSKSGRLNTEAFF. CDR3 nucleotide sequence: TGTGCCAGCAGTAAATCAGGGAGGCTGAACACTGAAGCTTTCTTT.

The CDR3 spells CASTARDTEAFF. CDR3 coding DNA: TGTGCCAGCACGGCGCGGGACACTGAAGCTTTCTTT. V gene TRBV27 combines with J gene TRBJ1-1; D gene uncertain. CDR1 is MNHEY and CDR2 is SMNVEV in the germline V gene (reference sequence). This CDR3 comprises 12 residues. V dropped 7 bases and J dropped 3 bases, with 9 bases sitting between them.

The chain recombines TRBV29-1 with TRBJ2-1; TRBD2 matches at 16 bases. Germline CDR1 SQVTM, CDR2 ANQGSEA. V trimming: 7 bases; J trimming: 10 bases; junction bases outside the gene matches: 7. CDR3 length equals 14 residues. CDR3 in amino acids: CSAKGLAGGLEQFF. CDR3 bases: TGCAGCGCCAAGGGACTAGCGGGAGGGTTGGAGCAGTTCTTC.

The chain carries TRBV4-1 and TRBJ2-7, with TRBD2 identical over 8 bases. The CDR3 is 17 residues long. From germline, CDR1 is MGHRA and CDR2 YSYEKL. The J segment lost 4 bases and the V segment lost 4 bases, leaving 15 bases of the junction unmatched. The DNA for the CDR3 is TGCGCCAGCAGCCTTATGCAGGGGCGAGGGACTAGGTACGAGCAGTACTTC. Translating gives CASSLMQGRGTRYEQYF.

The V call is TRBV9, the J call TRBJ2-2, with 9 positions matching TRBD2. J lost 0 bases, V lost 4 bases, and 10 bases had no gene match. The germline gives CDR1 SGDLS, CDR2 YYNGEE. CDR3 length: 18 amino acids. The CDR3, as DNA: TGTGCCAGCAGCTCCCGAGGGGCTAGCGGGGCGAACACCGGGGAGCTGTTTTTT. Encoded protein: CASSSRGASGANTGELFF.

CDR3 DNA: TGTGCCAGCTCACCATCTGGGCCCGGGGAGCTGTTTTTT. As protein: CASSPSGPGELFF. The V gene is TRBV18, the J gene TRBJ2-2; D gene unclear. The germline V gene has CDR1 KGHSH and CDR2 LQKENI. V was shortened by 2 bases and J by 6 bases, with 7 bases between the two germline ends. CDR3 length: 13 amino acids.

The J gene is TRBJ2-3, the V gene TRBV30, with 12 bases fitting TRBD2. With 1 base clipped from V and 4 bases from J, the junction kept 6 bases outside the gene matches. The CDR3 spans 16 residues. CDR1 and CDR2 (germline): GTSNPN, SVGIG (reference sequence). Here the CDR3 DNA reads TGTGCCTGGAGTGCCCTAGCGGGAGGGCGCCCAGATACGCAGTATTTT. It translates to CAWSALAGGRPDTQYF.

The chain couples TRBV5-1 to TRBJ2-3, with D uncertain. The CDR3 sequence is 15 residues long. CDR1 SGHRS and CDR2 YFSETQ come from the germline V gene. V shed 4 bases and J shed 2 bases, with 14 bases lying between them. CDR3 sequence reads: CASSRLTVITDTQYF. CDR3 DNA: TGCGCCAGCAGCCGCCTCACGGTAATCACAGATACGCAGTATTTT.

V and J are TRBV5-8 and TRBJ1-2; no definite D call. The CDR3 extends over 15 amino acids. V dropped 4 bases and J dropped 0 bases, with 13 bases sitting between them. The germline V gene has CDR1 SGHTS and CDR2 YDEGEE. Here the CDR3 reads CASSHRRSTNYGYTF. As DNA, the CDR3 is TGTGCCAGCAGCCACCGGAGAAGTACTAACTATGGCTACACCTTC.

The chain links TRBV4-1 to TRBJ2-7, with 9 bases identical to TRBD1. This CDR3 has 14 residues. Per germline, CDR1 MGHRA and CDR2 YSYEKL. V dropped 3 bases and J dropped 7; count of bases not matched to a gene: 7. CDR3 region: CASSHDPGQGEQYF. The CDR3 nucleotides are TGCGCCAGCAGCCACGACCCGGGACAGGGAGAGCAGTACTTC.

CDR3 in DNA: TGTGCCAGCTCACTAACAGGGTTCGGTTACGAGCAGTACTTC. Translated: CASSLTGFGYEQYF. V usage is TRBV18 and J usage is TRBJ2-7, with TRBD1 as a possible D gene (6 bases). Germline V gene lookup returns CDR1 KGHSH and CDR2 LQKENI. V was trimmed by 4 bases and J by 4 bases, leaving 14 bases between them. This CDR3 is built from 14 residues.

CDR3 DNA: TGCGCCAGCAGCTCTCTAGCGGACAATGAGCAGTTCTTC. Translating it yields CASSSLADNEQFF. The V and J genes are TRBV10-2 and TRBJ2-1; the match to TRBD2 covers 7 bases. The trim removed 6 bases at V and 5 bases at J, leaving 4 bases unmatched. Germline values: CDR1 WSHSY, CDR2 SAAADI. The CDR3 is 13 residues long.

J is TRBJ1-1 and V is TRBV30, with a weak D call TRBD1 (5 bases). Trimming took 7 bases from V and 3 from J, leaving 15 bases between them. CDR1 is GTSNPN, CDR2 SVGIG, per germline (reference sequence). This CDR3 comprises 13 residues. The CDR3, as DNA: TGTGCCTTGGACCCGACAGCCCACACTGAAGCTTTCTTT. It specifies CALDPTAHTEAFF.

The chain is built from TRBV28 and TRBJ1-3, with a tentative D call TRBD1 (6 bases). Looked up from germline, CDR1 is MDHEN and CDR2 is SYDVKM. Trimming cost V 8 bases and J 0 bases, with 11 bases left between them. The CDR3 is made up of 14 amino acids. The CDR3 loop is CASGQSISGNTIYF. CDR3 in DNA: TGTGCCAGCGGACAGTCCATCTCTGGAAACACCATATATTTT. The full variable domain, its missing parts supplied by reference TRBV28 and TRBJ1-3, is DVKVTQSSRYLVKRTGEKVFLECVQDMDHENMFWYRQDPGLGLRLIYFSYDVKMKEKGDIPEGYSVSREKKERFSLILESASTNQTSMYLCASGQSISGNTIYFGEGSWLTVV.

The genes are TRBV7-6 and TRBJ2-1; 11 bases align to TRBD2. In germline, CDR1 is SGHVS, CDR2 FNYEAQ. CDR3 length equals 16 residues. V lost 0 bases and J lost 9; bases outside the gene matches: 7. For the CDR3, the DNA is TGTGCCAGCAGCTTAGCGTCGTTAGCGGGAGGGGGTGAGCAGTTCTTC. This sequence encodes CASSLASLAGGGEQFF.

The chain links TRBV2 to TRBJ1-2; D is unresolved. This CDR3 is 11 amino acids long. Germline lookup yields CDR1 SNHLY and CDR2 FYNNEI. The V and J ends lost 9 bases and 8 bases respectively, with 13 bases between them. CDR3 DNA sequence: TGTGCCAGGCTTACTTGGCGGGGCTACACCTTC. It yields the protein CARLTWRGYTF.